This TCR beta chain was obtained from a study of blood T cell repertoires in COVID-19 (dated by TCRdb to 2018 to 2020). Broadly, across the study: Samples from collaborators originated in the United States, Italy and Spain and spanned both the acute and convalescent phases of COVID-19. The prospective study material was composed of cDNA or gDNA derived from T cells, B-cell-depleted T cells, or PBMCs. Deeply sampled blood TCRbeta repertoires from subjects exposed to, actively infected with, or recovered from COVID-19 were included in the dataset. The repertoires were made available in a free public database intended to serve as a resource for research on the immune response to SARS-CoV-2. The samples were drawn from the first 160 participants of the ongoing ImmuneRACE study and from over a thousand subjects provided by 6 global collaborators. The sample metadata nearly always contained a de-identified subject ID, COVID-19 status, age in years and sex. HLA class I and class II types, where available, came from metadata supplied by the sample provider rather than from assay-based typing. Study-level results and caveats: The quantity of clinical and demographic metadata differed by source and by participant and was supplied without curation.

TCRbeta CDR3 regions were amplified from genomic DNA by means of the immunoSEQ Assay, a bias-controlled multiplex PCR. The authors' analysis ran thus. Nucleated cell counts per sample were estimated from amplification of reference gene primers within the assay. Sequence reads were collapsed and filtered to measure the absolute abundance of every unique TCRbeta CDR3 rearrangement. For each sample, productive Simpson clonality was calculated as the square root of Simpson's diversity index across productive rearrangements. TCRdb retrieved this table from immuneACCESS and kept in-frame rearrangements only. Not all clones are present; in checked studies, unresolved V genes account for under half, and no reason is known for the remainder. V, J and clone size are taken as reported in that table, and D and trimming were inferred from the DNA itself. Here the sample has almost 200,000 clones; about 82% occur a single time. The ten largest account for approximately 0.9% of the sample.

In the case of this clone: Its antigen is unknown. Per-base quality was not reported, and no clone a single base away is much larger than it.

In the germline V gene, CDR1 corresponds to SGHDN and CDR2 to FVKESK. V has 0 bases trimmed and J has 4 bases trimmed; junction bases matching no gene number 1. Including cysteine and phenylalanine, the CDR3 has 14 amino acids. The kept DNA is CDR3 alone, 42 bases in frame from the first base. One collaborating source in Seattle enrolled patients while the patients were actively infected and followed the patients over time throughout the course of disease. Each collaborating institution followed its own protocols to collect whole blood in K2EDTA tubes. For TCRbeta analysis, collaborator samples were shipped as frozen whole blood, as isolated PBMCs, or as DNA extracted from either sample type.

The TCR sequence derives from a man aged 55 to 70 with COVID-19, enrolled during active disease. The chain joins TRBV14 to TRBJ2-3, with 7 middle bases fitting TRBD2. The sequencing input was peripheral blood. The nucleotide sequence is given as TGTGCCAGCAGCCAAGATGGGGGGGCAGATACGCAGTATTTT. This gives the protein CASSQDGGADTQYF.